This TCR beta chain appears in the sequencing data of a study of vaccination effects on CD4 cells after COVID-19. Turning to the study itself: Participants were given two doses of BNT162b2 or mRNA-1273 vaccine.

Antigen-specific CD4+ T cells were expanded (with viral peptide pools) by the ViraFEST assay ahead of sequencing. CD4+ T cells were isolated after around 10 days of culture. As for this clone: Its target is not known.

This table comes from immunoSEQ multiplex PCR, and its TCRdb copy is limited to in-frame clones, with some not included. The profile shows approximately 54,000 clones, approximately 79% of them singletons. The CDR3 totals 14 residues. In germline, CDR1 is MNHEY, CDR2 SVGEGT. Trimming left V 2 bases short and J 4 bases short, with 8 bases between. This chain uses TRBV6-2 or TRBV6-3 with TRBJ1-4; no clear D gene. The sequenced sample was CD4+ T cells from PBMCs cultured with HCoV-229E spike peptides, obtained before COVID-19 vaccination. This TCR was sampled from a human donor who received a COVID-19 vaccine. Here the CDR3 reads CASSYEELNEKLFF. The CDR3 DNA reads TGTGCCAGCAGTTACGAGGAGCTTAATGAAAAACTGTTTTTT.